The clone carrying this T cell receptor beta chain was recorded only once. Antigen unknown. These data belong to a study of OX40 agonist ivuxolimab in advanced cancers. On the study more broadly: Intravenous ivuxolimab at 0.01 to 10 mg/kg was given to patients every 2 weeks. Patients with hepatocellular carcinoma, melanoma, renal cell or head and neck cancer made up the dose-escalation patients. Two patients with cutaneous melanoma and one with hepatocellular carcinoma, three in total, showed partial responses.

Overall study findings and caveats: On average, a greater number of expanded clones characterised CD8+ T cells relative to CD4+.

Assay used: immunoSEQ multiplex PCR; TCRdb lists only in-frame clones, some missing. Among approximately 94,000 clones, roughly 84% were seen once, and the ten largest hold around 1.1%. This specimen consisted of CD4+ or CD8+ T cells sorted from blood, obtained in a trial of the OX40 agonist ivuxolimab. This TCR was recovered from an adult with an advanced solid tumor such as melanoma, head and neck, liver or kidney cancer.

CDR3 bases: TGTGCCAGCAGTTCCAACAGGGGGAGTCACACTGAAGCTTTCTTT. Translation: CASSSNRGSHTEAFF. The genes are TRBV6-6 and TRBJ1-1; TRBD1 agrees at 8 bases. The CDR3 length is 15 residues. The junction had 7 bases not matched to a gene; V was cut back by 4 bases and J by 3 bases. Germline V lookup: CDR1 MNHNY, CDR2 SVGAGI (reference sequence).